This T cell receptor beta chain is drawn from a study of response to subunit inactivated influenza vaccine listed by TCRdb under 2018. For the study in its entirety: To follow how T cells responded to a trivalent subunit inactivated influenza vaccine, the researchers relied on deep quantitative profiling of the T cell receptor repertoire. What the study reported, not specific to this receptor: The authors proposed that each seasonal influenza vaccination may bring in only a limited number of new T cells.

Libraries were prepared through RT-PCR. Instrument on record: Illumina HiSeq 2500. The public reads were run again by TCRdb, first through fastp at Q25 and then through MiXCR, and only productive beta chains were kept. All rows with the same CDR3 protein become a single entry with the most common DNA and genes. Within this sample are 550,000 to 600,000 distinct CDR3 sequences, with about an eighth of them counted one time only. Clones ranked in the top ten supply 10% of the sample. Including cysteine and phenylalanine, the CDR3 has 13 amino acids. Only CDR3 DNA remains: 39 bases, in frame from the first base. CDR1 and CDR2, per the germline V gene, are SNHLY and FYNNEI. V ends up 7 bases short and J 12 bases short, with an unmatched junction base count of 11. Worth noting for this clonotype: What antigen it recognizes has not been identified. Nothing much larger sits one base from this clone, and base qualities are not available.

The rearrangement combines TRBV2 with TRBJ2-1, with 8 bases in between that match TRBD1. The sequence came from a man aged 50 or older who received an inactivated influenza vaccine. Donor details come from another sample of the same person, matched by shared clones. The sample consisted of PBMCs from blood, taken on the day of vaccination. The DNA reads as follows: TGTGCCAGCAATTTTGTTTCAGGGGGCTGGCAGTTCTTC. It translates to CASNFVSGGWQFF.